These 20 T cell receptor beta chains originate from one sample sequenced in a study of cytomegalovirus exposure and HLA in healthy donors. PCR was performed using 60 Vbeta and 13 Jbeta primers. Clones were read by immunoSEQ multiplex PCR, and TCRdb kept only the in-frame ones, dropping some. The table includes more than 140,000 clones, roughly 77% detected once. Material: PBMCs. The receptors here all came from a man aged 35 to 55 in good health and CMV-seronegative.

The chain combines TRBV27 with TRBJ1-6, with D possibly being TRBD1 (6 bases). The germline V gene has CDR1 MNHEY and CDR2 SMNVEV (reference sequence). This CDR3 is 15 amino acids long. V lost 3 bases and J lost 10, with 16 bases in between. CDR3 sequence reads: CASSLTGVARSPLHF. CDR3 in DNA: TGTGCCAGCAGTTTGACAGGCGTTGCCAGGTCACCCCTCCACTTT.

The gene calls are TRBV6-6 and TRBJ2-2; tentatively, D is TRBD1 (6 bases). Germline assignment: CDR1 MNHNY and CDR2 SVGAGI (reference sequence). The CDR3 length is 14 residues. V was cut by 6 bases and J by 0 bases, with 8 bases left in between. CDR3 in amino acids: CASRTGANTGELFF. DNA for the CDR3: TGTGCCAGCAGGACAGGTGCGAACACCGGGGAGCTGTTTTTT.

In DNA form, the CDR3 reads TGCGCCAGCAGCCAGGACAGTGCAACTAATGAAAAACTGTTTTTT. This gives the protein CASSQDSATNEKLFF. The chain is built from TRBV4-1 and TRBJ1-4; TRBD1 might be the D (6 bases). The CDR3 loop spans 15 amino acids. The V end lost 3 bases, the J end lost 0 bases, and 8 bases lay between the germline ends. Germline lookup yields CDR1 MGHRA and CDR2 YSYEKL.

This clone was detected only a few times. The chain employs TRBV6-1 and TRBJ1-5; D is undetermined. Germline loops: CDR1 MNHNS, CDR2 SASEGT. Trimming cost V 1 base and J 5 bases, with 12 bases left between them. This CDR3 contains 15 residues. The CDR3 DNA follows: TGTGCCAGCAGTGAAGGGAGGTCAGACTATCAGCCCCAGCATTTT. It encodes CASSEGRSDYQPQHF.

The chain is built from TRBV6-5 and TRBJ1-1; no clear D. Germline V lookup: CDR1 MNHEY, CDR2 SVGAGI. This CDR3 has 12 amino acids. With 5 bases removed from V and 7 bases from J, the gap between germline ends came to 11 bases. The CDR3 region is CASSTRGVEAFF. The CDR3 coding sequence is TGTGCCAGCAGTACCCGTGGAGTTGAAGCTTTCTTT.

The genes are TRBV28 and TRBJ2-5, with a weak D call TRBD1 (6 bases). CDR1 and CDR2 from the germline V gene are MDHEN and SYDVKM. CDR3 length equals 13 residues. V was shortened by 10 bases and J by 1 base, with 13 bases between the two germline ends. In DNA form, the CDR3 reads TGTGCCATACAGGGACGGATCCAAGAGACCCAGTACTTC. Protein product: CAIQGRIQETQYF.

V gene TRBV4-3 combines with J gene TRBJ2-1; perhaps TRBD2 as D (5 bases). V dropped 0 bases and J dropped 2 bases, with 11 bases sitting between them. The CDR3 totals 16 residues. Germline V gives CDR1 LGHNA, CDR2 YSLEER. DNA of the CDR3: TGCGCCAGCAGCCAAGAAAGAGGGTATACCTACAATGAGCAGTTCTTC. Amino acid sequence: CASSQERGYTYNEQFF.

The gene calls are TRBV7-2 and TRBJ1-1; 8 nucleotides line up with TRBD1. Germline V gives CDR1 SGHTA, CDR2 FQGNSA. The CDR3 extends over 14 amino acids. J gave up 1 base and V 5 bases, and 3 bases lay outside the gene matches. DNA for the CDR3: TGTGCCAGCAGCGCCGGACAGGGGAACACTGAAGCTTTCTTT. Amino acid sequence: CASSAGQGNTEAFF.

CDR3 sequence reads: CSVRTGQRNEKLFF. As DNA, the CDR3 is TGCAGCGTTCGGACGGGACAGCGTAATGAAAAACTGTTTTTT. The chain combines TRBV29-1 with TRBJ1-4; 7 bases fit TRBD1. The germline V gene has CDR1 SQVTM and CDR2 ANQGSEA. The V and J ends lost 5 bases and 4 bases, in that order; junction bases with no gene match: 7. This CDR3 is 14 amino acids long.

CDR3 DNA sequence: TGCGCCAGCAGCTTGACAGGGGCCAACTCCTACGAGCAGTACTTC. This sequence encodes CASSLTGANSYEQYF. The chain combines TRBV5-1 with TRBJ2-7, with 7 bases lining up with TRBD1. The CDR3 runs 15 residues. Germline CDR1 reads SGHRS; CDR2 reads YFSETQ. The V gene end was trimmed by 1 base and the J gene end by 0 bases; junction bases not matched to a gene: 4.

The chain uses TRBV7-3 and TRBJ2-3; unclear D gene. Trimming pared 2 bases from V and 4 bases from J, leaving 10 bases between. CDR1 is SGHTA and CDR2 is FQGTGA in the germline V gene. The length of the CDR3 is 14 residues. CDR3 nucleotides: TGTGCCAGCAGCTTATCCCACTATGCAGATACGCAGTATTTT. Its translation: CASSLSHYADTQYF.

This sequence joins TRBV4-2 and TRBJ2-3; TRBD2 aligns across 7 bases. This CDR3 is built from 17 residues. V shed 4 bases, J shed 1 base, and the junction held 11 bases outside the gene matches. Looked up from germline, CDR1 is LGHNA and CDR2 is YNFKEQ. This chain's CDR3 is CASSPYLTSEGTDTQYF. Written as DNA, the CDR3 is TGTGCCAGCAGCCCTTACCTAACTAGCGAGGGCACAGATACGCAGTATTTT.

This chain uses TRBV15 with TRBJ1-5; tentatively, D is TRBD1 (6 bases). With 5 bases removed from V and 5 bases from J, the gap between germline ends came to 22 bases. This CDR3 is 17 amino acids long. CDR1 and CDR2 from the germline V gene are LNHNV and YYDKDF (reference sequence). CDR3: CATSGREDRLAHQPQHF. The CDR3 DNA is TGTGCCACCAGCGGGAGGGAGGACAGATTAGCTCATCAGCCCCAGCATTTT.

This clone appeared a single time. V is TRBV18 and J is TRBJ2-1; 7 nucleotides align to TRBD2. This CDR3 spans 16 amino acids. V shed 3 bases, J shed 5 bases, and the junction held 10 bases outside the gene matches. The germline V gene encodes CDR1 KGHSH and CDR2 LQKENI. CDR3 DNA: TGTGCCAGCTCACCTCCTGGGAGGGGTGCTAACAATGAGCAGTTCTTC. Translated, it gives CASSPPGRGANNEQFF.

Notes on this clone: At one end, the junction sequence differs from germline, possibly due to a read error. V usage is TRBV6-6 and J usage is TRBJ1-2, with D maybe TRBD1 (5 bases). The CDR3 is 14 residues long. Per germline, CDR1 MNHNY and CDR2 SVGAGI (reference sequence). The CDR3 protein is CASSYMAVTGGYPF. In nucleotides, the CDR3 is TGTGCCAGCAGTTACATGGCCGTCACAGGTGGCTACCCCTTC.

The chain employs TRBV6-5 and TRBJ1-2, with 8 bases identical to TRBD1. V lost 8 bases to trimming and J lost 8 bases; unmatched junction nucleotides: 10. This CDR3 comprises 13 residues. The germline CDR1 and CDR2 sequences are MNHEY and SVGAGI. The CDR3 DNA follows: TGTGCCAGCCTACATCCAGGGGGCGCGGGCTACACCTTC. It encodes CASLHPGGAGYTF.

This chain links TRBV5-1 with TRBJ2-3; 7 nucleotides line up with TRBD2. The V gene end was trimmed by 3 bases and the J gene end by 6 bases; junction bases not matched to a gene: 7. Looked up from germline, CDR1 is SGHRS and CDR2 is YFSETQ. The CDR3 has 14 residues. The CDR3 DNA reads TGCGCCAGCAGCTCGCTGGGGGGGTTGGATACGCAGTATTTT. This encodes CASSSLGGLDTQYF.

V is TRBV4-1 and J is TRBJ2-7; TRBD1 might be the D (6 bases). Trimming removed 1 base from V and 3 bases from J, with 25 bases in between. The CDR3 totals 19 residues. Germline V gives CDR1 MGHRA, CDR2 YSYEKL. This CDR3 is CASSQGRFKVWDKDYEQYF. The CDR3 nucleotides read TGCGCCAGCAGCCAAGGACGGTTTAAAGTATGGGACAAGGACTACGAGCAGTACTTC.

The chain links TRBV5-5 to TRBJ2-1, with D perhaps TRBD1 (5 bases). CDR3 length: 13 residues. Germline V gene data show CDR1 as SGHKS and CDR2 as YYEKEE (reference sequence). V was cut by 0 bases and J by 9 bases, with 10 bases left in between. For the CDR3, the DNA is TGTGCCAGCAGCTTGGAAGGGGTGGGTGAGCAGTTCTTC. Its protein is CASSLEGVGEQFF. Complete variable domain (other parts from reference TRBV5-5 and TRBJ2-1): DAGVTQSPTHLIKTRGQQVTLRCSPISGHKSVSWYQQVLGQGPQFIFQYYEKEERGRGNFPDRFSARQFPNYSSELNVNALLLGDSALYLCASSLEGVGEQFFGPGTRLTVL.

The V call is TRBV7-2, the J call TRBJ1-2; TRBD1 aligns across 7 bases. V lost 0 bases and J lost 7; bases outside the gene matches: 5. CDR1 is SGHTA and CDR2 is FQGNSA in the germline V gene. There are 14 residues in the CDR3. CDR3 region: CASSLAYRGGGYTF. For the CDR3, the DNA is TGTGCCAGCAGCTTAGCGTACAGGGGAGGTGGCTACACCTTC.